The present T cell receptor (beta chain) was sequenced within a study of cytomegalovirus exposure and HLA in healthy donors. General study findings and limits: Researchers catalogued roughly 170 TCR beta chains as cytomegalovirus-associated. For most TCR sequences rarity was the rule, although some public TCRs occurred in many donors.

The V gene end was trimmed by 4 bases and the J gene end by 5 bases; junction bases not matched to a gene: 4. The CDR3 sequence is 13 residues long. Germline values: CDR1 SGHRS, CDR2 YFSETQ. Notes on this clone: Its target is not known.

The table came from immunoSEQ multiplex PCR; TCRdb's copy has only in-frame clones and leaves some out. The sample has 150,000 to 200,000 clones, roughly nine tenths seen once; the top ten hold around 7.2%. The TCR was taken from a young man in good health and CMV-seropositive. Sequencing was done on a sample of PBMCs. The rearrangement links TRBV5-1 to TRBJ2-3, with 7 bases that match TRBD1. CDR3 sequence: CASSPTGVDTQYF. The CDR3 DNA is TGCGCCAGCAGCCCCACAGGGGTAGATACGCAGTATTTT.